The 2 T cell receptor beta chains listed next were all sequenced from one sample in a study of response to subunit inactivated influenza vaccine. TCRdb reanalysed the RT-PCR reads using MiXCR and keeps one entry per CDR3 protein. Here the sample spans some 850,000 distinct CDR3 sequences, approximately 17% being singletons. Specimen: PBMCs from blood, collected about 5 days after vaccination. Every receptor here comes from a man in his forties or fifties who received an inactivated influenza vaccine.

This clonotype appeared many times. The CDR3 here is CASSSGTSGRARTGELFF. The CDR3 region has the DNA TGTGCCAGCAGCTCAGGCACTAGCGGGAGGGCCCGGACCGGGGAGCTGTTTTTT. V gene TRBV7-8 combines with J gene TRBJ2-2; 13 positions agree with TRBD2. Germline CDR1 reads SGHVS; CDR2 reads FQNEAQ. The CDR3 spans 18 residues. The trim removed 4 bases at V and 5 bases at J, leaving 10 bases unmatched.

This chain connects TRBV6-1 to TRBJ2-5; D is ambiguous. Trimming took 4 bases from V and 3 from J, leaving 9 bases between them. The CDR3 runs 13 residues. Germline V gene lookup returns CDR1 MNHNS and CDR2 SASEGT. CDR3 loop: CASSGQTKETQYF. The CDR3 DNA is TGTGCCAGCAGTGGGCAAACTAAAGAGACCCAGTACTTC.